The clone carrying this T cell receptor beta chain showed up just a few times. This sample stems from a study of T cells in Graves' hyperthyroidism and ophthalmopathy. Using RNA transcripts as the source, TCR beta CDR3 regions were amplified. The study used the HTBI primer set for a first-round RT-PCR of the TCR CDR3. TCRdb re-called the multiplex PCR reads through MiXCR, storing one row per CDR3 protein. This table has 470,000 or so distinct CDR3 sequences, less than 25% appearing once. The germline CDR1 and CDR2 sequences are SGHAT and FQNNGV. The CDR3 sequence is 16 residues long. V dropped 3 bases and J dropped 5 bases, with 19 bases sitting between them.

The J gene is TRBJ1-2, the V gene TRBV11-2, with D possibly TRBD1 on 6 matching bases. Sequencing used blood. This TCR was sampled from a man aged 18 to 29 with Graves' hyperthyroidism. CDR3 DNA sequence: TGTGCCAGCAGCTTTGTGGGGGGCAAACCCCCTTATGGCTACACCTTC. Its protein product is CASSFVGGKPPYGYTF.